Listed below are T cell receptor beta chains from one sample, sequenced in a study of a mutant IDH1 vaccine in newly diagnosed glioma. No antigen is known for these receptors. The repertoire was sequenced with immunoSEQ multiplex PCR; TCRdb's copy has only in-frame clones and lacks some. The table includes approximately 36,000 clones, 80% detected once. The sample here was peripheral blood mononuclear cells (PBMCs), taken from a glioma patient whose treatment included an IDH1 peptide vaccine. These receptors originate from a woman in her thirties with glioma. Some clones in this sample may be carry-over from other donors' samples. The CDR3 runs from the conserved cysteine through the conserved F or W. D genes are given only for firm matches. Clone sizes are given selectively: once, few, many, or a class where the clone is expanded.

>TRBV5-5|-|TRBJ2-7|few
CASSLGLVGYYEQYF
TGTGCCAGCAGCTTGGGACTTGTTGGTTACTACGAGCAGTACTTC
>TRBV4-1|TRBD2|TRBJ2-1|-
CASSHSASSGRYNEQFF
TGCGCCAGCAGCCATTCTGCCTCTAGCGGGAGGTACAATGAGCAGTTCTTC
>TRBV5-4|-|TRBJ2-7|-
CASSLAGVLEQYF
TGTGCCAGCAGCTTGGCCGGGGTACTCGAGCAGTACTTC
>TRBV19|-|TRBJ1-1|-
CASKATDTEAFF
TGTGCCAGTAAGGCCACCGACACTGAAGCTTTCTTT
>TRBV7-9|-|TRBJ2-5|-
CASSLNREVLLRGETQYF
TGTGCCAGCAGCTTGAACAGGGAGGTTCTTCTTCGGGGGGAGACCCAGTACTTC
>TRBV29-1|-|TRBJ2-3|-
CSVEANTDTQYF
TGCAGCGTTGAGGCGAACACAGATACGCAGTATTTT
>TRBV5-6|-|TRBJ2-2|-
CASSSLGETIAGELFF
TGTGCCAGCAGCTCACTCGGGGAGACAATTGCCGGGGAGCTGTTTTTT
>TRBV19|-|TRBJ2-1|-
CASSNGPHNNEQFF
TGTGCCAGTAGTAACGGCCCTCACAACAATGAGCAGTTCTTC
>TRBV7-9|TRBD1|TRBJ2-2|-
CASSSPWTGDTGELFF
TGTGCCAGCAGCTCCCCATGGACAGGGGACACCGGGGAGCTGTTTTTT
>TRBV18|-|TRBJ2-7|-
CASSPGLTYEQYF
TGTGCCAGCTCACCGGGACTTACTTACGAGCAGTACTTC
>TRBV10-1|-|TRBJ2-1|-
CASSDIGGLEQFF
TGCGCCAGCAGTGATATTGGCGGGCTTGAGCAGTTCTTC
>TRBV14|-|TRBJ2-5|-
CASSPRRETQYF
TGTGCCAGCAGCCCTCGGAGAGAGACCCAGTACTTC
>TRBV5-6|TRBD2|TRBJ2-2|once
CASILGGPDTGELFF
TGTGCCAGCATACTGGGAGGGCCGGACACCGGGGAGCTGTTTTTT
>TRBV27|-|TRBJ1-1|-
CASSPPWGGEAFF
TGTGCCAGCAGTCCTCCGTGGGGGGGGGAAGCTTTCTTT
>TRBV30|-|TRBJ2-2|once
CAWSVTGTGELFF
TGTGCCTGGAGTGTCACGGGCACCGGGGAGCTGTTTTTT
>TRBV7-8|TRBD1|TRBJ1-3|-
CASSVSSGGAGNTIYF
TGTGCCAGCAGCGTCTCCTCAGGGGGCGCGGGAAACACCATATATTTT
>TRBV6-5|TRBD2|TRBJ2-1|-
CASSSGLAETYNEQFF
TGTGCCAGCAGTTCCGGACTAGCGGAGACCTACAATGAGCAGTTCTTC
>TRBV7-8|-|TRBJ2-3|-
CASSVLGDTQYF
TGTGCCAGCAGCGTCTTGGGAGATACGCAGTATTTT
>TRBV30|TRBD2|TRBJ2-3|-
CAWSRLAGASTDTQYF
TGTGCCTGGAGTAGACTAGCGGGAGCCAGCACAGATACGCAGTATTTT
>TRBV4-1|-|TRBJ2-7|-
CASSQSFRGSLWEQYF
TGCGCCAGCAGCCAGTCCTTTCGGGGTTCCTTATGGGAGCAGTACTTC
>TRBV19|TRBD1|TRBJ1-2|-
CASSMGTGVTGYTF
TGTGCCAGTAGTATGGGGACAGGAGTGACTGGCTACACCTTC
>TRBV19|TRBD1|TRBJ1-2|-
CATNRGPNYGYTF
TGTGCCACCAACAGGGGGCCAAACTATGGCTACACCTTC
>TRBV28|-|TRBJ2-7|-
CASSLGQGDEQYF
TGTGCCAGCAGTTTGGGGCAGGGTGACGAGCAGTACTTC
>TRBV9|TRBD2|TRBJ2-5|few
CASSVGLAGVETQYF
TGTGCCAGCAGCGTAGGACTAGCGGGAGTGGAGACCCAGTACTTC
>TRBV5-4|-|TRBJ1-1|-
CASRLQGNTEAFF
TGTGCCAGCAGGTTACAGGGGAACACTGAAGCTTTCTTT
>TRBV29-1|-|TRBJ2-2|-
CSVRGIANTGELFF
TGCAGCGTCCGGGGGATAGCGAACACCGGGGAGCTGTTTTTT
>TRBV5-1|TRBD1|TRBJ1-1|-
CASSSRGQNTEAFF
TGCGCCAGCAGCTCGAGGGGGCAGAACACTGAAGCTTTCTTT
>TRBV7-6|-|TRBJ1-2|once
CASSLGQAGGYTF
TGTGCCAGCAGCTTAGGACAGGCCGGTGGCTACACCTTC
>TRBV9|-|TRBJ2-7|-
CASSVEAGGAAQYF
TGTGCCAGCAGCGTAGAGGCAGGGGGGGCTGCGCAGTACTTC
>TRBV10-2|TRBD2|TRBJ2-7|-
CASSDRAGAYEQYF
TGCGCCAGCAGTGACAGAGCGGGAGCCTACGAGCAGTACTTC
>TRBV10-2|TRBD1|TRBJ1-5|few
CASSETGGNPQHF
TGCGCCAGCAGTGAGACAGGGGGCAATCCCCAGCATTTT